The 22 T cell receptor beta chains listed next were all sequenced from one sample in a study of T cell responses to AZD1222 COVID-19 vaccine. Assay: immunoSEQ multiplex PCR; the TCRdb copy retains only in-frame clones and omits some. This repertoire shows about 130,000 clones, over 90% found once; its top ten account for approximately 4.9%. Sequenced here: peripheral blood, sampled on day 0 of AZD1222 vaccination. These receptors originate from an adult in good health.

In DNA form, the CDR3 reads TGTGCCAGCAGCGTCGGCGGTGGCAATGAAAAACTGTTTTTT. Translating gives CASSVGGGNEKLFF. The chain employs TRBV9 and TRBJ1-4; no clear D gene. Trimming shortened V by 2 bases and J by 5 bases, and 10 bases separated the two germline ends. This CDR3 has 14 amino acids. Germline assignment: CDR1 SGDLS and CDR2 YYNGEE.

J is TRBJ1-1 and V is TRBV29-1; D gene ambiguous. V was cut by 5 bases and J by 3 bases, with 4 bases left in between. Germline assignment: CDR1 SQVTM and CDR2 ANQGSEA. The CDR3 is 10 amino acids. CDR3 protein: CSVFDTEAFF. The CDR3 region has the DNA TGCAGCGTTTTCGACACTGAAGCTTTCTTT.

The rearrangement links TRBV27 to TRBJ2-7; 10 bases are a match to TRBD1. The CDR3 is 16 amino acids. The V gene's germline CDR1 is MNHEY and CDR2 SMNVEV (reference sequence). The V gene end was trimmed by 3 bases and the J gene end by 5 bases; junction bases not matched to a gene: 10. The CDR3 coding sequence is TGTGCCAGCAGTTTCTACACTATGGGACAGGGGAACGAGCAGTACTTC. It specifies CASSFYTMGQGNEQYF.

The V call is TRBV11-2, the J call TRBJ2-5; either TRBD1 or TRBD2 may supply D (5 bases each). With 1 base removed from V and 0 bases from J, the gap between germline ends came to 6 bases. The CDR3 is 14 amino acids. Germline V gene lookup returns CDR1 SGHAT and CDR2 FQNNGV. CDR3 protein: CASSLGGYQETQYF. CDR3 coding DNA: TGTGCCAGCAGCTTAGGGGGGTACCAAGAGACCCAGTACTTC.

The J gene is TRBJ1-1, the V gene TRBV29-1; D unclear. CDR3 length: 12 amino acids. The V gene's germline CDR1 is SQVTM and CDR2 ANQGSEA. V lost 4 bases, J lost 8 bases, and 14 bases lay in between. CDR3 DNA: TGCAGCGTTGTTATGATTACAGCCGAAGCTTTCTTT. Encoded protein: CSVVMITAEAFF.

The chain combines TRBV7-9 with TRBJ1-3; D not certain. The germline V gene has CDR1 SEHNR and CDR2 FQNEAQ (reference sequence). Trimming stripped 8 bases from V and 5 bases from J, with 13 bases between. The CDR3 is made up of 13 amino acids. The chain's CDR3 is CASGITARNTIYF. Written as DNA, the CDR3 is TGTGCCAGCGGGATAACAGCCCGAAACACCATATATTTT. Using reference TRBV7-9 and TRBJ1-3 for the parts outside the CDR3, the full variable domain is DTGVSQNPRHKITKRGQNVTFRCDPISEHNRLYWYRQTLGQGPEFLTYFQNEAQLEKSRLLSDRFSAERPKGSFSTLEIQRTEQGDSAMYLCASGITARNTIYFGEGSWLTVV.

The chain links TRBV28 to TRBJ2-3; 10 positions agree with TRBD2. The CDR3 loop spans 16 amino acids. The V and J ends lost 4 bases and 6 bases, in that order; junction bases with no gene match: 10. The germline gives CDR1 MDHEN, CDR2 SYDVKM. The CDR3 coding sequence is TGTGCCAGCAGTTCTCGAACAGCGGGAGGGCCCGATACGCAGTATTTT. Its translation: CASSSRTAGGPDTQYF.

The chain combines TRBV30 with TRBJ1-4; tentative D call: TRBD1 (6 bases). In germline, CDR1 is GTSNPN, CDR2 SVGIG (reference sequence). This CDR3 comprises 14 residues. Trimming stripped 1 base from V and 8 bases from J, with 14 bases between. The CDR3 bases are TGTGCCTGGAGTGATGTGGGGGCAGGGGAAAAACTGTTTTTT. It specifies CAWSDVGAGEKLFF.

The CDR3 loop is CASSVVPGNTEAFF. The CDR3 region has the DNA TGTGCCAGCAGCGTAGTCCCCGGGAACACTGAAGCTTTCTTT. The chain has TRBV9 and TRBJ1-1; the D is unclear. The germline gives CDR1 SGDLS, CDR2 YYNGEE. Trimming removed 0 bases from V and 1 base from J, with 7 bases in between. The CDR3 extends over 14 amino acids. Variable domain in full (rest from reference TRBV9 and TRBJ1-1): DSGVTQTPKHLITATGQRVTLRCSPRSGDLSVYWYQQSLDQGLQFLIQYYNGEERAKGNILERFSAQQFPDLHSELNLSSLELGDSALYFCASSVVPGNTEAFFGQGTRLTVV.

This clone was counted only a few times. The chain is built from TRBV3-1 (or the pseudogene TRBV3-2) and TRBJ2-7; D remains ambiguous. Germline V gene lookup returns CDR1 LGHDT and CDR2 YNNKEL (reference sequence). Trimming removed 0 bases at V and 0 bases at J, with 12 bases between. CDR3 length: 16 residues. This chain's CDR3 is CASSQDIGGSSYEQYF. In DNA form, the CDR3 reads TGTGCCAGCAGCCAAGATATTGGCGGTAGCTCCTACGAGCAGTACTTC.

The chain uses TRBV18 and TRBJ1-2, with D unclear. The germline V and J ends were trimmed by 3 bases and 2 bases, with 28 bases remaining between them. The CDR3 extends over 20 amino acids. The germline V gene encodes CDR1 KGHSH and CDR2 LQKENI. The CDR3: CASSPIPLHGPDSENYGYTF. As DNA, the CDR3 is TGTGCCAGCTCACCGATCCCCCTCCACGGCCCTGACTCGGAAAACTATGGCTACACCTTC.

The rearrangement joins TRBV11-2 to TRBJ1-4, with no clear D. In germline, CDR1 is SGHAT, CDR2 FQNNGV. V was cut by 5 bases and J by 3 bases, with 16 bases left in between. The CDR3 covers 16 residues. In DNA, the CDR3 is TGTGCCAGCAGCCCCCCGAGCCCTGGGGCTAATGAAAAACTGTTTTTT. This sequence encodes CASSPPSPGANEKLFF. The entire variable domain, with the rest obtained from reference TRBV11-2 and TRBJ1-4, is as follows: EAGVAQSPRYKIIEKRQSVAFWCNPISGHATLYWYQQILGQGPKLLIQFQNNGVVDDSQLPKDRFSAERLKGVDSTLKIQPAKLEDSAVYLCASSPPSPGANEKLFFGSGTQLSVL.

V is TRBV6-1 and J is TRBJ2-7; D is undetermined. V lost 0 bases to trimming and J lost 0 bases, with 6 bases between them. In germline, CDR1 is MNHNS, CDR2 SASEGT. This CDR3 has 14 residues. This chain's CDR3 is CASSEADYSYEQYF. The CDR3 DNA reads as TGTGCCAGCAGTGAAGCAGATTACTCCTACGAGCAGTACTTC.

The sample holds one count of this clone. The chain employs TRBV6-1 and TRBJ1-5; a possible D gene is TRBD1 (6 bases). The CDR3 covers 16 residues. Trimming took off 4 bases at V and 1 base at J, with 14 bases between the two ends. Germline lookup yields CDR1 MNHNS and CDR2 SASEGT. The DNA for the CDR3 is TGTGCCAGCAGTGTTTACAGGGTGAGGAGCAATCAGCCCCAGCATTTT. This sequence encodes CASSVYRVRSNQPQHF.

The CDR3 nucleotides read TGTGCCAGCACCACCCCTGGGGGGTTCTGGGGCTACACCTTC. Its translation: CASTTPGGFWGYTF. The gene calls are TRBV2 and TRBJ1-2, with D possibly matching TRBD1 (5 bases). V was pared by 7 bases and J by 8 bases, with 20 bases between. This CDR3 has 14 residues. Per germline, CDR1 SNHLY and CDR2 FYNNEI.

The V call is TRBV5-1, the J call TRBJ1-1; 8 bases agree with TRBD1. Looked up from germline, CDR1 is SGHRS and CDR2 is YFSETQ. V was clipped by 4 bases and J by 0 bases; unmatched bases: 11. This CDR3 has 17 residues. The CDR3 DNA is TGCGCCAGCAGCCGACAGGGGCGAAGCTCCATGAACACTGAAGCTTTCTTT. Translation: CASSRQGRSSMNTEAFF.

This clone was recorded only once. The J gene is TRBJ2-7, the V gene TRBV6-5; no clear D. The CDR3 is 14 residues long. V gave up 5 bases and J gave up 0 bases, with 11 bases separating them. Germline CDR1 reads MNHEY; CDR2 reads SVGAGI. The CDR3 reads CASSNGQFSYEQYF. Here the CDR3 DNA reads TGTGCCAGCAGTAACGGGCAGTTCTCCTACGAGCAGTACTTC.

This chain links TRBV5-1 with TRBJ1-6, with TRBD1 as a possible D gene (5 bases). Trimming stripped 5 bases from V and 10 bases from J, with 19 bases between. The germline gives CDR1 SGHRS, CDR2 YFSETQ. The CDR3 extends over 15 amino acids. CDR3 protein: CASRVAPGRDSPLHF. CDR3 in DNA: TGCGCCAGCAGAGTGGCCCCGGGGAGGGACTCACCCCTCCACTTT.

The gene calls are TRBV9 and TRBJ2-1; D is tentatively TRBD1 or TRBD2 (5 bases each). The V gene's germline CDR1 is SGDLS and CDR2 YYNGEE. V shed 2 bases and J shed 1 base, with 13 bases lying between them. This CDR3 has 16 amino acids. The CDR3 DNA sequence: TGTGCCAGCAGCGTTCATGGGGACCCATCCTACAATGAGCAGTTCTTC. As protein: CASSVHGDPSYNEQFF.

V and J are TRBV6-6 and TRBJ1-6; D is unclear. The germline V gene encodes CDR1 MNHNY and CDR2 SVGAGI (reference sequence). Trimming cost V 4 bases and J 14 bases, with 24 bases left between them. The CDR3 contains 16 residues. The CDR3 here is CASSLPGRPLGSSLHF. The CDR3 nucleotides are TGTGCCAGCAGTTTACCTGGACGGCCCCTTGGCTCATCCCTCCACTTT.

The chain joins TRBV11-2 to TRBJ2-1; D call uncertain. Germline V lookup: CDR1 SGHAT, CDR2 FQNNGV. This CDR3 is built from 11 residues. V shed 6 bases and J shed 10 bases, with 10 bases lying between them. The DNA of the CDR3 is TGTGCCAGCAGACGGGTCGGAGAGCAGTTCTTC. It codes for CASRRVGEQFF. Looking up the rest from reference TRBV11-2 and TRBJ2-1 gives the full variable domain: EAGVAQSPRYKIIEKRQSVAFWCNPISGHATLYWYQQILGQGPKLLIQFQNNGVVDDSQLPKDRFSAERLKGVDSTLKIQPAKLEDSAVYLCASRRVGEQFFGPGTRLTVL.

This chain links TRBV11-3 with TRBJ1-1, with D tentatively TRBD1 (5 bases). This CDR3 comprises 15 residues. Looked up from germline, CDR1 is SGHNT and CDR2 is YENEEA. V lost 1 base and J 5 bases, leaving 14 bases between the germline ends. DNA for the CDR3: TGTGCCAGCAGCTTAGGGCCGGCAGGGCAAACTGAAGCTTTCTTT. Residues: CASSLGPAGQTEAFF.